This T cell receptor beta chain stems from a study of cytomegalovirus exposure and HLA in healthy donors. Whole-study findings and limits: An analysis that was carried out later associated 16,000 or so TCR beta sequences with HLA alleles at 0.05 false discovery rate. Cytomegalovirus association was listed for under 200 TCR beta chains.

This clone was counted a few times. The target antigen is unknown. Primers for the PCR totalled 60 Vbeta and 13 Jbeta. Data came from immunoSEQ multiplex PCR; TCRdb stores just in-frame clones and leaves some out. The sample shows around 100,000 clones, roughly 66% of them seen only once. The junction had 8 bases not matched to a gene; V was cut back by 1 base and J by 4 bases. This CDR3 spans 17 amino acids. The germline V gene has CDR1 MNHNS and CDR2 SASEGT. The receptor was derived from a woman in her twenties or thirties in good health and CMV-seronegative. The chain employs TRBV6-1 and TRBJ2-1; TRBD2 agrees at 9 bases. Sequenced: PBMCs. The chain's CDR3 is CASSEGLTSGPYNEQFF. The CDR3 nucleotides read TGTGCCAGCAGTGAAGGACTCACTAGCGGGCCGTACAATGAGCAGTTCTTC.